A single sample is the source of the 5 T cell receptor beta chains below, sequenced in a study of a mutant IDH1 vaccine in newly diagnosed glioma. These TCRs are of unknown antigen specificity. Sample time point: week 11, during vaccination. With topical imiquimod, each dose of the vaccine consisted of 300 ug of mutant IDH1 20-mer peptide. Sequencing used immunoSEQ multiplex PCR; TCRdb keeps in-frame clones, though not all of them. There are 50,000 to 65,000 clones in the sample; 91% occur only once, and more than 2% lies in the top ten. This sample comprised PBMCs, obtained from a glioma patient whose treatment included an IDH1 peptide vaccine. These receptors originate from a man aged 50 to 59 with glioma.

The J gene is TRBJ1-1, the V gene TRBV6-6; D gene unclear. Germline V gene data show CDR1 as MNHNY and CDR2 as SVGAGI (reference sequence). Trimming shortened V by 0 bases and J by 8 bases, and 13 bases separated the two germline ends. This CDR3 has 14 amino acids. CDR3: CASSYSGNKQEAFF. The CDR3 DNA reads as TGTGCCAGCAGTTACTCGGGAAACAAACAAGAAGCTTTCTTT.

The chain combines TRBV2 with TRBJ2-6; TRBD2 is a possible D gene (5 bases). CDR1 and CDR2 (germline): SNHLY, FYNNEI. The CDR3 length is 15 residues. V was shortened by 8 bases and J by 4 bases, with 15 bases between the two germline ends. CDR3 bases: TGTGCCAGCCGGCGGAGTTCGGGGGGGGCCAACGTCCTGACTTTC. Amino acids: CASRRSSGGANVLTF. Full variable domain (remainder filled in from reference TRBV2 and TRBJ2-6): EPEVTQTPSHQVTQMGQEVILRCVPISNHLYFYWYRQILGQKVEFLVSFYNNEISEKSEIFDDQFSVERPDGSNFTLKIRSTKLEDSAMYFCASRRSSGGANVLTFGAGSRLTVL.

The rearrangement joins TRBV6-4 to TRBJ2-3; D call uncertain. Trimming pared 3 bases from V and 0 bases from J, leaving 7 bases between. Germline V gene sequence: CDR1 MRHNA, CDR2 SNTAGT. This CDR3 spans 14 amino acids. CDR3 sequence (DNA): TGTGCCAGCAGTGAACGGGCTAGCACAGATACGCAGTATTTT. Translation: CASSERASTDTQYF.

This chain links TRBV7-9 with TRBJ2-2, with 10 bases aligning to TRBD2. The CDR3 runs 16 residues. Germline CDR1 and CDR2: SEHNR and FQNEAQ (reference sequence). V lost 5 bases and J lost 4; bases outside the gene matches: 7. CDR3 sequence reads: CASSEKPSGSTGELFF. CDR3 DNA sequence: TGTGCCAGCAGCGAAAAACCTAGCGGGAGCACCGGGGAGCTGTTTTTT.

The chain links TRBV7-6 to TRBJ1-2; D is ambiguous. This CDR3 region has 13 residues. V lost 2 bases, J lost 2 bases, and 6 bases lay in between. Germline values: CDR1 SGHVS, CDR2 FNYEAQ. The chain's CDR3 is CASSLNKNYGYTF. In DNA form, the CDR3 reads TGTGCCAGCAGCTTAAACAAAAACTATGGCTACACCTTC.